The 21 T cell receptor beta chains in this list originate from one sample, sequenced in a study of technical replicates of blood from four donors. Clones were read by immunoSEQ multiplex PCR, and TCRdb kept only the in-frame ones, dropping some. The sample shows roughly 97,000 clones, approximately 96% of them seen only once. The sample was T cells isolated from PBMCs. These receptors came from a human donor in good health.

The CDR3, as DNA: TGTGCCTGGAGTGACCTAGCGGGAGCCCGAGAGCAGTTCTTC. It translates to CAWSDLAGAREQFF. The rearrangement uses TRBV30 and TRBJ2-1; 10 bases are a match to TRBD2. From germline, CDR1 is GTSNPN and CDR2 SVGIG (reference sequence). J lost 10 bases, V lost 1 base, and 7 bases had no gene match. The CDR3 is made up of 14 amino acids.

In DNA, the CDR3 is TGTGCCAGCAGCCAAGATCGTTTTGGGGAGGGGACTGAAGCTTTCTTT. As protein: CASSQDRFGEGTEAFF. The chain carries TRBV14 and TRBJ1-1, with D maybe TRBD1 (5 bases). CDR1 and CDR2 (germline): SGHDN, FVKESK. V was trimmed by 0 bases and J by 5 bases, leaving 16 bases between them. This CDR3 contains 16 residues.

The gene calls are TRBV11-3 and TRBJ2-5, with TRBD2 matching 10 bases. V lost 5 bases to trimming and J lost 4 bases; unmatched junction nucleotides: 1. The CDR3 spans 13 residues. Germline V gives CDR1 SGHNT, CDR2 YENEEA. The CDR3 region is CASSRLAGETQYF. The CDR3 DNA is TGTGCCAGCAGCCGACTAGCGGGAGAGACCCAGTACTTC.

The chain couples TRBV7-8 to TRBJ1-1; no reliable D call. CDR1 is SGHVS and CDR2 is FQNEAQ in the germline V gene. The CDR3 is 15 residues long. Trimming cost V 5 bases and J 0 bases, with 13 bases left between them. The CDR3 bases are TGTGCCAGCAGCCACAGCAGGAGGCTGAACACTGAAGCTTTCTTT. It yields the protein CASSHSRRLNTEAFF.

V usage is TRBV6-6 and J usage is TRBJ1-1; D not certain. Trimming removed 8 bases from V and 8 bases from J, with 18 bases in between. This CDR3 is built from 13 residues. Germline V gene sequence: CDR1 MNHNY, CDR2 SVGAGI (reference sequence). The CDR3 region has the DNA TGTGCCAGCGTTTTGTTTGTAGGAGAGGAAGCTTTCTTT. Translation: CASVLFVGEEAFF.

The rearrangement links TRBV7-9 to TRBJ1-2; D gene ambiguous. Germline V gene data show CDR1 as SEHNR and CDR2 as FQNEAQ (reference sequence). The CDR3 covers 12 residues. Trimming stripped 0 bases from V and 6 bases from J, with 5 bases between. The CDR3 sequence is CASSLAEDGYTF. The CDR3 DNA follows: TGTGCCAGCAGCTTAGCAGAGGATGGCTACACCTTC.

This chain uses TRBV5-6 with TRBJ2-5; 9 nucleotides agree with TRBD2. Germline V gives CDR1 SGHDT, CDR2 YYEEEE. The ends lost 3 bases at V and 3 bases at J; junction bases unmatched: 3. The CDR3 has 14 residues. CDR3 region: CASSSIAGEETQYF. The CDR3 DNA reads TGTGCCAGCAGCTCTATAGCGGGAGAAGAGACCCAGTACTTC.

The gene calls are TRBV5-6 and TRBJ2-5; D unresolved. V lost 4 bases and J 1 base, leaving 8 bases between the germline ends. The CDR3 totals 13 residues. CDR1 is SGHDT, CDR2 YYEEEE, per germline. The CDR3 is CASSGLIQETQYF. CDR3 DNA: TGTGCCAGCAGCGGGCTGATCCAAGAGACCCAGTACTTC. The full variable domain, with the rest looked up from reference TRBV5-6 and TRBJ2-5, is DAGVTQSPTHLIKTRGQQVTLRCSPKSGHDTVSWYQQALGQGPQFIFQYYEEEERQRGNFPDRFSGHQFPNYSSELNVNALLLGDSALYLCASSGLIQETQYFGPGTRLLVL.

This chain uses TRBV6-1 with TRBJ2-3, with D uncertain. The CDR3 spans 16 residues. V was clipped by 3 bases and J by 2 bases, with 15 bases between them. Germline V gene lookup returns CDR1 MNHNS and CDR2 SASEGT. CDR3: CASSEYQANPTDTQYF. In DNA form, the CDR3 reads TGTGCCAGCAGTGAGTATCAGGCGAACCCCACAGATACGCAGTATTTT.

The V and J genes are TRBV6-6 and TRBJ2-2; D ambiguous. This CDR3 is built from 15 residues. The V end lost 4 bases, the J end lost 6 bases, and 15 bases lay between the germline ends. Per the germline V gene, CDR1 is MNHNY and CDR2 is SVGAGI (reference sequence). The CDR3 sequence: CASSSLTLGAGELFF. CDR3 nucleotides: TGTGCCAGCAGTTCGCTAACCCTGGGCGCCGGGGAGCTGTTTTTT.

CDR3 amino acids: CASSQSLQGEETQYF. The CDR3 nucleotides are TGTGCCAGCAGCCAATCCTTACAGGGTGAAGAGACCCAGTACTTC. The rearrangement links TRBV4-2 to TRBJ2-5; D possibly corresponds to TRBD1 (6 bases). The CDR3 sequence is 15 residues long. CDR1 and CDR2 from the germline V gene are LGHNA and YNFKEQ. Trimming took off 2 bases at V and 3 bases at J, with 13 bases between the two ends.

This clone has only one observation. CDR3 protein: CASSLAVGQGNTEAFF. CDR3 nucleotides: TGTGCCAGCAGCTTAGCGGTAGGGCAGGGGAACACTGAAGCTTTCTTT. V usage is TRBV7-8 and J usage is TRBJ1-1; a possible D gene is TRBD1 (5 bases). The germline CDR1 and CDR2 sequences are SGHVS and FQNEAQ. The CDR3 contains 16 residues. V lost 0 bases and J 1 base, leaving 12 bases between the germline ends.

This chain links TRBV5-8 with TRBJ1-1; TRBD1 aligns across 7 bases. Germline CDR1 reads SGHTS; CDR2 reads YDEGEE. This CDR3 is built from 14 residues. J gave up 11 bases and V 4 bases, and 14 bases lay outside the gene matches. CDR3 bases: TGTGCCAGCAGCCGACTGGGACAGATCGAAGTGGCTTTCTTT. This encodes CASSRLGQIEVAFF.

The rearrangement links TRBV6-5 to TRBJ1-6; D not certain. Trimming removed 6 bases at V and 9 bases at J, with 9 bases between. Looked up from germline, CDR1 is MNHEY and CDR2 is SVGAGI. The CDR3 is 12 residues long. CDR3 amino acids: CASRRPSSPLHF. CDR3 coding DNA: TGTGCCAGCAGGAGGCCTAGTTCACCCCTCCACTTT.

The gene calls are TRBV11-1 and TRBJ2-7; TRBD1 agrees at 8 bases. V shed 5 bases, J shed 2 bases, and the junction held 8 bases outside the gene matches. Germline V CDR1 and CDR2: SGHAT, FQDESV (reference sequence). The CDR3 is 15 residues long. Written as DNA, the CDR3 is TGTGCCAGCAGCCCGGGGACAGGTATACCCTACGAGCAGTACTTC. Translating gives CASSPGTGIPYEQYF.

V usage is TRBV4-2 and J usage is TRBJ2-7, with 11 bases matching TRBD2. Trimming cost V 4 bases and J 4 bases; bases outside gene matches: 9. Germline CDR1 is LGHNA and CDR2 is YNFKEQ. There are 16 residues in the CDR3. The CDR3 region is CASSPFFSGGVYEQYF. CDR3 bases: TGTGCCAGCAGCCCATTTTTTAGCGGGGGGGTTTACGAGCAGTACTTC.

This clone was recorded once. The V gene is TRBV7-3, the J gene TRBJ2-2; 12 bases map to TRBD1. This CDR3 is built from 16 residues. Trimming cost V 3 bases and J 6 bases; bases outside gene matches: 5. CDR1 SGHTA and CDR2 FQGTGA come from the germline V gene. The CDR3 region is CASSLWGQGAAGELFF. The CDR3, as DNA: TGTGCCAGCAGCTTGTGGGGACAGGGGGCGGCCGGGGAGCTGTTTTTT. Using reference TRBV7-3 and TRBJ2-2 for the parts outside the CDR3, the full variable domain is GAGVSQTPSNKVTEKGKYVELRCDPISGHTALYWYRQSLGQGPEFLIYFQGTGAADDSGLPNDRFFAVRPEGSVSTLKIQRTERGDSAVYLCASSLWGQGAAGELFFGEGSRLTVL.

The V call is TRBV6-5, the J call TRBJ2-7; 7 bases align to TRBD2. The CDR3 contains 11 residues. Per the germline V gene, CDR1 is MNHEY and CDR2 is SVGAGI. V lost 6 bases, J lost 6 bases, and 2 bases stayed unmatched. The CDR3 protein is CASRAGVEQYF. In DNA, the CDR3 is TGTGCCAGCAGGGCGGGAGTCGAGCAGTACTTC.

The chain links TRBV7-9 to TRBJ1-5; D is unclear. The V end lost 5 bases, the J end lost 6 bases, and 14 bases lay between the germline ends. CDR1 SEHNR and CDR2 FQNEAQ come from the germline V gene (reference sequence). CDR3 length: 14 amino acids. CDR3: CASSGRGVSQPQHF. CDR3 bases: TGTGCCAGCAGCGGTAGAGGCGTATCTCAGCCCCAGCATTTT.

This clone came up a few times. The rearrangement links TRBV30 to TRBJ1-1; a possible D gene is TRBD1 (6 bases). CDR3 length: 10 residues. Germline-derived CDR1 and CDR2 are GTSNPN and SVGIG (reference sequence). V dropped 5 bases and J dropped 8 bases, with 9 bases sitting between them. CDR3 residues: CAWHDREAFF. In DNA, the CDR3 is TGTGCCTGGCACGACAGGGAAGCTTTCTTT.

The chain is built from TRBV28 and TRBJ2-3, with D unclear. Trimming pared 7 bases from V and 7 bases from J, leaving 9 bases between. CDR1 is MDHEN and CDR2 is SYDVKM in the germline V gene. This CDR3 is built from 11 residues. CDR3 amino acids: CASTFSYTQYF. The CDR3 bases are TGTGCCAGCACCTTCTCGTATACGCAGTATTTT.